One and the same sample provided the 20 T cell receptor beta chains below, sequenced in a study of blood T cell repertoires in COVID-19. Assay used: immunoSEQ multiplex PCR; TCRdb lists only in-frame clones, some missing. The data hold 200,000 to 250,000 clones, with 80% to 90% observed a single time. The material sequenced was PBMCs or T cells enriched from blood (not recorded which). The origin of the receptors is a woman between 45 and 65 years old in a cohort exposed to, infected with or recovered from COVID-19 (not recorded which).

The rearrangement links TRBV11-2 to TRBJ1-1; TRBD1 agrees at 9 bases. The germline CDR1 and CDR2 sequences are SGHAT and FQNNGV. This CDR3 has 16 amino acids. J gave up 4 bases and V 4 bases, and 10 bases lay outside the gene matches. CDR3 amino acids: CASSSITGGRSTEAFF. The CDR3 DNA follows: TGTGCCAGCAGCTCGATTACAGGGGGCAGAAGCACTGAAGCTTTCTTT.

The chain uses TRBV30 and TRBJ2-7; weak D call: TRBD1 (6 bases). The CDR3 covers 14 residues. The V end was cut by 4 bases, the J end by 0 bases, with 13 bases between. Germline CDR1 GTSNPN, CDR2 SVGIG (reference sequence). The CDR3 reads CAWTNRVFSYEQYF. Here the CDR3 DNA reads TGTGCCTGGACAAACAGGGTGTTCTCCTACGAGCAGTACTTC.

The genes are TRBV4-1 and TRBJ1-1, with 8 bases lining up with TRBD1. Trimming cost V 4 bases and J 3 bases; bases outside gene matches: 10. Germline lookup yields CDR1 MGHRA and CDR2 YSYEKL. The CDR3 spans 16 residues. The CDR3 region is CASSPTQGAQDTEAFF. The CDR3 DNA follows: TGCGCCAGCAGCCCGACTCAGGGGGCGCAGGACACTGAAGCTTTCTTT.

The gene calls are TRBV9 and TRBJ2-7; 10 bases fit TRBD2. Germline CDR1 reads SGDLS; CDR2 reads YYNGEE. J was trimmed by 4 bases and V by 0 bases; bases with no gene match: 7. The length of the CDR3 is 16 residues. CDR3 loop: CASSVGSSGGRYEQYF. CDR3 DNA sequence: TGTGCCAGCAGCGTAGGGTCTAGCGGGGGTCGGTACGAGCAGTACTTC. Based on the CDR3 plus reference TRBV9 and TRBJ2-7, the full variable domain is DSGVTQTPKHLITATGQRVTLRCSPRSGDLSVYWYQQSLDQGLQFLIQYYNGEERAKGNILERFSAQQFPDLHSELNLSSLELGDSALYFCASSVGSSGGRYEQYFGPGTRLTVT.

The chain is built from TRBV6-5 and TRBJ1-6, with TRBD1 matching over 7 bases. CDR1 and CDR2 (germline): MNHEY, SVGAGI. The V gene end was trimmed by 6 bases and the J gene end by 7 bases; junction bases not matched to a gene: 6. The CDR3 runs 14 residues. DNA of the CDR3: TGTGCCAGCAGAACCGGGACAGAGAATTCACCCCTCCACTTT. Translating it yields CASRTGTENSPLHF.

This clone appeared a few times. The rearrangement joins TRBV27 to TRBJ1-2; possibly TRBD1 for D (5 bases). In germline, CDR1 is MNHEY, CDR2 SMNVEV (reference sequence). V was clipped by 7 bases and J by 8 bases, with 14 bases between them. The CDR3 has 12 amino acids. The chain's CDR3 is CASKYSQGGYTF. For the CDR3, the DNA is TGTGCCAGCAAATACTCCCAGGGCGGCTACACCTTC.

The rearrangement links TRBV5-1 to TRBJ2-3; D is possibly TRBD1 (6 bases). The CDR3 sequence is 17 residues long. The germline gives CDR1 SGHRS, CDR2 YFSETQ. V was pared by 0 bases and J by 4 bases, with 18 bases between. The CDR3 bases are TGCGCCAGCAGCTTGGCTATGACAGGAACTCGCGCAGATACGCAGTATTTT. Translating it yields CASSLAMTGTRADTQYF. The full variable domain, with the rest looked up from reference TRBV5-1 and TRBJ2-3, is KAGVTQTPRYLIKTRGQQVTLSCSPISGHRSVSWYQQTPGQGLQFLFEYFSETQRNKGNFPGRFSGRQFSNSRSEMNVSTLELGDSALYLCASSLAMTGTRADTQYFGPGTRLTVL.

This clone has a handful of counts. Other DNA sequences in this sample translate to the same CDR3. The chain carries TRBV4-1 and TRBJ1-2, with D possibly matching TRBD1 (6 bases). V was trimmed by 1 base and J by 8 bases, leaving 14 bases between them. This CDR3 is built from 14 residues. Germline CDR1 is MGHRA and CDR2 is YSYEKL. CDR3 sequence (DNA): TGCGCCAGCAGCCAAGGTTCACAAGGGGGAGGCTACACCTTC. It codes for CASSQGSQGGGYTF.

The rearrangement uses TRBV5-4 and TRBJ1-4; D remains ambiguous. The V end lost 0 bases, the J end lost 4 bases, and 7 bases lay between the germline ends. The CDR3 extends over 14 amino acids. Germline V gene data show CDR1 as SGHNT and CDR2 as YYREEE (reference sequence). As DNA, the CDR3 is TGTGCCAGCAGCTTGGGACAAAATAATGAAAAACTGTTTTTT. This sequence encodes CASSLGQNNEKLFF.

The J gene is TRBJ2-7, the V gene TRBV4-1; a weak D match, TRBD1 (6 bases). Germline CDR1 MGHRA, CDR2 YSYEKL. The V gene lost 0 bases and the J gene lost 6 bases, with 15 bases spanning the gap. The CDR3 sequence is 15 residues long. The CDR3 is CASSQESSGVGEQYF. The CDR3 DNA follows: TGCGCCAGCAGCCAAGAATCGTCAGGGGTAGGCGAGCAGTACTTC.

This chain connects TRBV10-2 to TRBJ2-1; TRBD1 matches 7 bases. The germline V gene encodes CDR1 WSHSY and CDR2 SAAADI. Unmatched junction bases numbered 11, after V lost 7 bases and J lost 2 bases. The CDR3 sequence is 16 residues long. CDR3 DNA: TGCGCCAGCAAATCGACGGACAGGTACCCCTACAATGAGCAGTTCTTC. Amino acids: CASKSTDRYPYNEQFF.

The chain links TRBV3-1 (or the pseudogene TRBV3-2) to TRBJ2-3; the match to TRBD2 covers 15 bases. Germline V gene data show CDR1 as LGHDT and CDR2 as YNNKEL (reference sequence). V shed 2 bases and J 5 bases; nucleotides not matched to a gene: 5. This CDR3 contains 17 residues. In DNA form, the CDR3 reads TGTGCCAGCAGCCAAAGGACTAGCGGGGGGGCCGTAGATACGCAGTATTTT. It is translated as CASSQRTSGGAVDTQYF.

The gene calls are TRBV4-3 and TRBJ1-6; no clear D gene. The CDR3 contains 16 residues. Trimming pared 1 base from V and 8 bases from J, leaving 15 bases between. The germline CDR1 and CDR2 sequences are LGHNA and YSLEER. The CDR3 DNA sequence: TGCGCCAGCAGCCAAGTTGGAGGGCGGAGACATTCACCCCTCCACTTT. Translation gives CASSQVGGRRHSPLHF.

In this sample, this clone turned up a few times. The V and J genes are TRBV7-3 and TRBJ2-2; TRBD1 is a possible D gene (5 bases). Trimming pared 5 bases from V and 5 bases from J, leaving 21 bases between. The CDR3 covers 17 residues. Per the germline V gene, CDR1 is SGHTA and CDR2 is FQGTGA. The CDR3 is CASSTDYVRARTGELFF. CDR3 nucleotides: TGTGCCAGCAGCACAGATTATGTCAGGGCACGAACCGGGGAGCTGTTTTTT.

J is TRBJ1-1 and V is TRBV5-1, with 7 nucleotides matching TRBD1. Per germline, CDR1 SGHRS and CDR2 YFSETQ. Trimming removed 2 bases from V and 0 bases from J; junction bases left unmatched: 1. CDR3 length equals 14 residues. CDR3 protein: CASSLGGMNTEAFF. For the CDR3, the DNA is TGCGCCAGCAGCTTAGGGGGCATGAACACTGAAGCTTTCTTT.

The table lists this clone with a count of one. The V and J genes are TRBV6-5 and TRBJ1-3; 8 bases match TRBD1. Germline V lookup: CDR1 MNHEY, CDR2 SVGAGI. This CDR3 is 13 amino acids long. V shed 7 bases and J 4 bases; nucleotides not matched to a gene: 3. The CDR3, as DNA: TGTGCCAGCATTTGGGACAGGGGAAACACCATATATTTT. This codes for CASIWDRGNTIYF.

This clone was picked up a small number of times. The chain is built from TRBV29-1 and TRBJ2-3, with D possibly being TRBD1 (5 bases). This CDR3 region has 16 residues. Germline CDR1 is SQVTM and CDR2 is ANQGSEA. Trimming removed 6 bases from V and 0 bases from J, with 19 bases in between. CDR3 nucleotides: TGCAGCGTGCCCAGACAGCGTGAAGCTAGCACAGATACGCAGTATTTT. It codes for CSVPRQREASTDTQYF.

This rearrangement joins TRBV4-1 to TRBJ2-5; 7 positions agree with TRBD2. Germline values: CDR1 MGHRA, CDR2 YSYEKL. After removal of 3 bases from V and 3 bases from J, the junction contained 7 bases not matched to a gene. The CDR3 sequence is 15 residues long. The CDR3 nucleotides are TGCGCCAGCAGCCATGTGACTAGCAGGGAAGAGACCCAGTACTTC. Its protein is CASSHVTSREETQYF.

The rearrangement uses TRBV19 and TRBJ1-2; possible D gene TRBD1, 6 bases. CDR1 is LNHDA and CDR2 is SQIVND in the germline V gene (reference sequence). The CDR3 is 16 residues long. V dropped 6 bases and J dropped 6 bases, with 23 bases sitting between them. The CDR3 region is CASRGQRKLGHDGYTF. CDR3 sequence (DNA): TGTGCCAGTAGAGGACAGAGAAAACTGGGTCACGATGGCTACACCTTC.

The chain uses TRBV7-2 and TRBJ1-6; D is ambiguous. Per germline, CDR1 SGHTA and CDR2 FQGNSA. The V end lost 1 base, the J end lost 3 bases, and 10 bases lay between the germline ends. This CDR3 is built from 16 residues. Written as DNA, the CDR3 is TGTGCCAGCAGCTTAGGGGCCGGGATCTATAATTCACCCCTCCACTTT. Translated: CASSLGAGIYNSPLHF.